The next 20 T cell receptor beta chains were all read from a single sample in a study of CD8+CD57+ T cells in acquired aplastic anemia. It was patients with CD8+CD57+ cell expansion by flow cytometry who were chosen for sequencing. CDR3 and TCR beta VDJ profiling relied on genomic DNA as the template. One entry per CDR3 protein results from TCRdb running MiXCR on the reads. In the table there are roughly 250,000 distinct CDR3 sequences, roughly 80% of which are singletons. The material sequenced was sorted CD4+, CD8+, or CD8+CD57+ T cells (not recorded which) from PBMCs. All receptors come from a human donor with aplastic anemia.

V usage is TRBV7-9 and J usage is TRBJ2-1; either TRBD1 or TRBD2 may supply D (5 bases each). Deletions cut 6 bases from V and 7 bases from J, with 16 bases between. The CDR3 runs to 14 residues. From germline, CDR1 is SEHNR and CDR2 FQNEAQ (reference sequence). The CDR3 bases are TGTGCCAGCAGTTACCTTGGGGGTTCAAATGAGCAGTTCTTC. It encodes CASSYLGGSNEQFF.

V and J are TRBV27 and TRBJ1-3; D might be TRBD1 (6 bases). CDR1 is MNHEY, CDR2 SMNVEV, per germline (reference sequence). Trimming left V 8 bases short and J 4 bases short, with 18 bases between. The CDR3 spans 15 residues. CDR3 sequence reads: CASVPVGGAGNTIYF. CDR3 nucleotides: TGTGCCAGCGTACCTGTGGGGGGCGCGGGAAACACCATATATTTT.

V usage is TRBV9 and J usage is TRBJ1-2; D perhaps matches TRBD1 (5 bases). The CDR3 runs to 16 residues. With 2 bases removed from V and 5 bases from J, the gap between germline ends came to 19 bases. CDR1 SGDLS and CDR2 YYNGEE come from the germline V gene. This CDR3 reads CASSVWRDRHVYGYTF. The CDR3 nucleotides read TGTGCCAGCAGCGTGTGGAGGGACCGGCATGTGTATGGCTACACCTTC. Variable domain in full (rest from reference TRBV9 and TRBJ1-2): DSGVTQTPKHLITATGQRVTLRCSPRSGDLSVYWYQQSLDQGLQFLIQYYNGEERAKGNILERFSAQQFPDLHSELNLSSLELGDSALYFCASSVWRDRHVYGYTFGSGTRLTVV.

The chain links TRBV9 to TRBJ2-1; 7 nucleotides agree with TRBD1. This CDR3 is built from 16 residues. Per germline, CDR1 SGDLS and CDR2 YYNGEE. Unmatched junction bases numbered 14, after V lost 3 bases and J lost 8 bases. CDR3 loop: CASSARDRNGDDEQFF. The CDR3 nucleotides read TGTGCCAGCAGCGCCCGGGACAGAAACGGAGACGATGAGCAGTTCTTC.

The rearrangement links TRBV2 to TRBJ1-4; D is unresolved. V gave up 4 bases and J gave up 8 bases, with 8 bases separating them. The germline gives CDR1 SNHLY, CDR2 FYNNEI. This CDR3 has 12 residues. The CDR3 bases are TGTGCCAGCAGTGTAGCGTGGGAAAAACTGTTTTTT. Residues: CASSVAWEKLFF.

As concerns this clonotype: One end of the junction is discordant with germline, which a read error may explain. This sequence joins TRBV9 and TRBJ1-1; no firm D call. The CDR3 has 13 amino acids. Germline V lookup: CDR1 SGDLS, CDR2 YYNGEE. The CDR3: CASSVVEGGNVHF. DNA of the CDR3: TGTGCCAGCAGCGTAGTAGAGGGAGGAAACGTTCATTTT.

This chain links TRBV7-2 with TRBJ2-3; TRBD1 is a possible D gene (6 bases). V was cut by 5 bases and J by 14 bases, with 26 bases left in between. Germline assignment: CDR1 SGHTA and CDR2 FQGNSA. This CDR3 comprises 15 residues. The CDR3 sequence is CASSDHSARTATSYF. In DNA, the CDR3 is TGTGCCAGCAGCGATCATAGCGCACGGACAGCTACGTCGTATTTT.

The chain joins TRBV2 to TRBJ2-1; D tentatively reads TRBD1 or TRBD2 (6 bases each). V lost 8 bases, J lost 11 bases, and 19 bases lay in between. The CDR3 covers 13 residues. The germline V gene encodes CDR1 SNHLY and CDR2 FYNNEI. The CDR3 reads CASGDGGNDKQFF. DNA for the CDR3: TGTGCCAGCGGGGACGGGGGCAACGATAAGCAGTTCTTC.

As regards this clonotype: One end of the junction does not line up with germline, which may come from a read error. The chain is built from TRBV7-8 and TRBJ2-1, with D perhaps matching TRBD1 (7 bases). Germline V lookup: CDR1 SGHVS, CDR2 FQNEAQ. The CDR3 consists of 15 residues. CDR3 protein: CASSQGGGNGQDEFF. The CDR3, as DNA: TGTGCCAGCAGCCAGGGGGGCGGAAACGGTCAGGATGAGTTCTTT. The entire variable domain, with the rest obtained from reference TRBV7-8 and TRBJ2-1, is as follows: GAGVSQSPRYKVAKRGQDVALRCDPISGHVSLFWYQQALGQGPEFLTYFQNEAQLDKSGLPSDRFFAERPEGSVSTLKIQRTQQEDSAVYLCASSQGGGNGQDEFFGPGTRLTVL.

For the CDR3, the DNA is TGTGCCAGCAGAGGGACTCCCGTCGTCTTGGCCCCTTCAGCTTTCTTT. Amino acids: CASRGTPVVLAPSAFF. The chain couples TRBV7-8 to TRBJ1-1, with D possibly matching TRBD1 (5 bases). This CDR3 spans 16 amino acids. Deletions cut 6 bases from V and 10 bases from J, with 27 bases between. Germline CDR1 SGHVS, CDR2 FQNEAQ.

The CDR3 region is CASRRTRNNSPLHF. The CDR3 coding sequence is TGTGCCAGCAGAAGGACACGTAATAATTCACCCCTCCACTTT. The chain has TRBV7-2 and TRBJ1-6; a weak D match, TRBD1 (5 bases). The V end lost 6 bases, the J end lost 5 bases, and 11 bases lay between the germline ends. Germline assignment: CDR1 SGHTA and CDR2 FQGNSA. The CDR3 has 14 amino acids.

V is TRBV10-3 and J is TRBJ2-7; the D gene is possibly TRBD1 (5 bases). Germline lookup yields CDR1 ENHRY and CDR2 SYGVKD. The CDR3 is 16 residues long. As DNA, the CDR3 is TGTGCCATCAGTGCGTCATTACAGGCCAATCTGCCCCAGCAGTTTGTC. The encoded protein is CAISASLQANLPQQFV.

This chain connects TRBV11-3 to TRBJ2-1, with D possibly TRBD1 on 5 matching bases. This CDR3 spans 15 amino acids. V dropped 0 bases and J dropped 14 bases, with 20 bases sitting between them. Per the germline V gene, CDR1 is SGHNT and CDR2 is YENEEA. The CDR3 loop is CASSLDRAGNTEEFF. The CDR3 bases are TGTGCCAGCAGCTTAGATCGCGCAGGGAACACTGAAGAGTTCTTC.

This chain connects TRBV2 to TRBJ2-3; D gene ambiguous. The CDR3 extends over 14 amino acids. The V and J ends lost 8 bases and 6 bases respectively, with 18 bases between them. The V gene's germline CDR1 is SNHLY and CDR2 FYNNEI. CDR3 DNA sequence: TGTGCCAGCGGACGGGCGGCTAGTCCCGATACGCAGTATTTT. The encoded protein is CASGRAASPDTQYF.

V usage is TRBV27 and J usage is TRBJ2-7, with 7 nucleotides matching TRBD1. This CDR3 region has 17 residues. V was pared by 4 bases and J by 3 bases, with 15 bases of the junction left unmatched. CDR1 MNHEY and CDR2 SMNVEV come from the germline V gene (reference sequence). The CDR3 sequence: CASSSDRATSPLYEQYF. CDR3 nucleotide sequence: TGTGCCAGCAGTTCCGACAGGGCCACTTCCCCACTCTACGAGCAGTACTTC.

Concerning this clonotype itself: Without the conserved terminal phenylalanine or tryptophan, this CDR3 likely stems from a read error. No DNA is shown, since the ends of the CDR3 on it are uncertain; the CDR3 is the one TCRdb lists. CDR3 region: CASGGGGTDTQY. This chain joins TRBV9 and TRBJ2-4; no DNA check was done on the table's D call, TRBD1. A total of 12 residues make up the CDR3, ends included. Germline V gene lookup returns CDR1 SGDLS and CDR2 YYNGEE.

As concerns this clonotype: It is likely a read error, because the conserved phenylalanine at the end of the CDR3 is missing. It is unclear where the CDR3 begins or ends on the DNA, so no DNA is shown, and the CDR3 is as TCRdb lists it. The CDR3 loop is CASGDGGTDTQYFCTG. V usage is TRBV2 and J usage is TRBJ1-2; the table calls TRBD1, which could not be checked here. The CDR3 is 16 residues long, counting both termini. CDR1 is SNHLY, CDR2 FYNNEI, per germline.

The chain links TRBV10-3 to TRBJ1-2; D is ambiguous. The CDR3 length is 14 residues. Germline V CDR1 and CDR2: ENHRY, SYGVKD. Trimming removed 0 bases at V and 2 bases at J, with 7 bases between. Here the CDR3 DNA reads TGTGCCATCAGTGAGTCGACTGCGAACTATGGCTACACCTTC. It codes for CAISESTANYGYTF.

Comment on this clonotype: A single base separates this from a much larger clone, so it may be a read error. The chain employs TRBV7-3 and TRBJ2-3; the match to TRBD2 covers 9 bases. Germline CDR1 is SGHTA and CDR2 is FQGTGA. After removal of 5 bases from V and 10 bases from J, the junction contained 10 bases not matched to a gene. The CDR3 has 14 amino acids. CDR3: CASSRAGGPEAQYF. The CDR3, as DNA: TGTGCCAGCAGCAGAGCGGGAGGTCCCGAGGCGCAGTATTTT.

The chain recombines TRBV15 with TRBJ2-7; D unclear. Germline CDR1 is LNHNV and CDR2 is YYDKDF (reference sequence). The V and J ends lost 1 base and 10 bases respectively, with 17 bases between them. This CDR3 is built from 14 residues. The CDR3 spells CATSRASEQEPQYF. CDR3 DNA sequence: TGTGCCACCAGCAGAGCCAGCGAGCAAGAACCCCAGTACTTC.